The 23 T cell receptor beta chains below come from one sample, sequenced in a study of CD8+ T cells in alopecia areata. TCR sequencing used cDNA made by reverse transcription of extracted RNA. Data came from immunoSEQ multiplex PCR; TCRdb stores just in-frame clones and leaves some out. In the table there are 150,000 or so clones, roughly 48% of which are singletons. The source material was CD4+ T cells sorted from blood. The receptors were gathered from a human donor with alopecia areata.

This clone appeared a few times. The same CDR3 is also encoded by other DNA sequences in this sample. This chain links TRBV5-1 with TRBJ2-3; unclear D gene. V lost 0 bases and J 0 bases, leaving 5 bases between the germline ends. The germline V gene encodes CDR1 SGHRS and CDR2 YFSETQ. This CDR3 spans 14 amino acids. This CDR3 reads CASSLDRSTDTQYF. The DNA for the CDR3 is TGCGCCAGCAGCTTGGACCGTAGCACAGATACGCAGTATTTT.

The CDR3 coding sequence is TGTGCCAGCAGCCTGACAGGGGGCTATGGCTACACCTTC. Protein sequence: CASSLTGGYGYTF. The rearrangement links TRBV27 to TRBJ1-2; 9 bases are a match to TRBD1. With V trimmed by 6 bases and J by 4 bases, 3 bases remained unmatched. The CDR3 sequence is 13 residues long. Germline-derived CDR1 and CDR2 are MNHEY and SMNVEV (reference sequence).

A remark on this clone: One junction end disagrees with the germline gene, perhaps due to a read error. This chain joins TRBV28 and TRBJ2-4; 11 bases match TRBD2. Germline values: CDR1 MDHEN, CDR2 SYDVKM. CDR3 length: 12 residues. CDR3 in DNA: TGTGCCAGCGCCACTAGCGGGGGCCCCTGGGACTTC. Translation: CASATSGGPWDF.

This clone was observed a single time. V gene TRBV27 combines with J gene TRBJ2-3; TRBD1 matches at 7 bases. V shed 7 bases, J shed 0 bases, and the junction held 7 bases outside the gene matches. The CDR3 length is 15 residues. CDR1 MNHEY and CDR2 SMNVEV come from the germline V gene (reference sequence). The CDR3 DNA follows: TGTGCCAGCACCGGACGGGGACAGAGCACAGATACGCAGTATTTT. It specifies CASTGRGQSTDTQYF.

To note about this clone: At one boundary the junction diverges from the germline segment, which might be a read error. V is TRBV28 and J is TRBJ2-7; TRBD2 is a possible D gene (6 bases). Germline values: CDR1 MDHEN, CDR2 SYDVKM. The CDR3 has 12 residues. The CDR3 here is CASSLLGGLQQF. In DNA, the CDR3 is TGTGCCAGCAGTTTATTGGGGGGACTGCAACAGTTC.

The chain has TRBV2 and TRBJ2-5; no definite D call. In germline, CDR1 is SNHLY, CDR2 FYNNEI. Trimming stripped 8 bases from V and 5 bases from J, with 12 bases between. This CDR3 spans 12 amino acids. The CDR3 sequence is CASCFSLETQYF. The CDR3 coding sequence is TGTGCCAGCTGTTTTTCGCTGGAGACCCAGTACTTC.

The chain carries TRBV29-1 and TRBJ1-2; tentative D call: TRBD1 (5 bases). The CDR3 is 14 amino acids. V lost 0 bases to trimming and J lost 2 bases, with 10 bases between them. Germline V gene sequence: CDR1 SQVTM, CDR2 ANQGSEA. CDR3 amino acids: CSVEDLRGNYGYTF. The DNA of the CDR3 is TGCAGCGTTGAAGATCTGCGGGGGAACTATGGCTACACCTTC.

The table lists this clone with a few counts. The junction shows a germline mismatch at one end, possibly a read error. The V gene is TRBV29-1, the J gene TRBJ2-1, with unresolved D. The CDR3 has 13 amino acids. Germline V gene sequence: CDR1 SQVTM, CDR2 ANQGSEA. Written as DNA, the CDR3 is TGCAGCGTTCAAGAACAGTCCTCCAATGAGCAGTTCTTC. Its protein is CSVQEQSSNEQFF.

The chain joins TRBV5-1 to TRBJ2-6; possibly TRBD1 for D (5 bases). Deletions cut 5 bases from V and 7 bases from J, with 16 bases between. Per the germline V gene, CDR1 is SGHRS and CDR2 is YFSETQ. The CDR3 totals 15 residues. The CDR3 is CASSDQGSSANVLTF. CDR3 DNA: TGCGCCAGCAGTGATCAGGGTTCCTCAGCCAACGTCCTGACTTTC.

The chain carries TRBV30 and TRBJ1-1; the D gene is possibly TRBD1 (5 bases). Trimming took off 8 bases at V and 5 bases at J, with 15 bases between the two ends. Germline CDR1 is GTSNPN and CDR2 is SVGIG (reference sequence). The length of the CDR3 is 12 residues. The CDR3 sequence is CAASKGLTEAFF. The CDR3 coding sequence is TGTGCCGCATCTAAGGGGTTAACTGAAGCTTTCTTT.

The rearrangement joins TRBV29-1 to TRBJ2-7; TRBD2 aligns across 8 bases. The CDR3 length is 13 residues. After removal of 6 bases from V and 0 bases from J, the junction contained 4 bases not matched to a gene. The germline V gene has CDR1 SQVTM and CDR2 ANQGSEA. The CDR3 region has the DNA TGCAGCGTCCGCGGGGGGAACTCCTACGAGCAGTACTTC. Its protein product is CSVRGGNSYEQYF.

The rearrangement joins TRBV4-1 to TRBJ2-2; D is uncertain. V lost 2 bases and J lost 6, with 13 bases in between. The CDR3 consists of 15 residues. Germline V gene data show CDR1 as MGHRA and CDR2 as YSYEKL. Written as DNA, the CDR3 is TGCGCCAGCAGCCAACCTCTAGTTTCCCCCGGGGAGCTGTTTTTT. Encoded protein: CASSQPLVSPGELFF.

The rearrangement joins TRBV5-1 to TRBJ1-4; no reliable D call. The V and J ends lost 1 base and 2 bases respectively, with 6 bases between them. Germline V gene sequence: CDR1 SGHRS, CDR2 YFSETQ. This CDR3 comprises 14 residues. CDR3 amino acids: CASSLTTTNEKLFF. CDR3 in DNA: TGCGCCAGCAGCTTGACCACGACTAATGAAAAACTGTTTTTT.

This clone occurred a few times. V gene TRBV7-9 combines with J gene TRBJ2-1, with D perhaps TRBD1 or TRBD2 (5 bases each). Germline assignment: CDR1 SEHNR and CDR2 FQNEAQ (reference sequence). V lost 5 bases to trimming and J lost 10 bases, with 21 bases between them. CDR3 length: 15 amino acids. The CDR3 protein is CASSPRGTQPMEQFF. CDR3 coding DNA: TGTGCCAGCAGCCCGAGGGGAACCCAGCCAATGGAGCAGTTCTTC. The complete variable domain, with remaining parts taken from reference TRBV7-9 and TRBJ2-1, reads DTGVSQNPRHKITKRGQNVTFRCDPISEHNRLYWYRQTLGQGPEFLTYFQNEAQLEKSRLLSDRFSAERPKGSFSTLEIQRTEQGDSAMYLCASSPRGTQPMEQFFGPGTRLTVL.

This clone has a handful of counts. The V gene is TRBV7-8, the J gene TRBJ2-2, with D perhaps TRBD1 (6 bases). The CDR3 sequence is 15 residues long. Trimming took off 9 bases at V and 4 bases at J, with 18 bases between the two ends. Per the germline V gene, CDR1 is SGHVS and CDR2 is FQNEAQ. The CDR3 region has the DNA TGTGCCAGTTCAATGCAGGGGTCGCTCACCGGGGAGCTGTTTTTT. Protein product: CASSMQGSLTGELFF.

V and J are TRBV5-1 and TRBJ2-7, with D perhaps TRBD1 (6 bases). Germline values: CDR1 SGHRS, CDR2 YFSETQ. The CDR3 is made up of 16 amino acids. V lost 3 bases to trimming and J lost 4 bases, with 20 bases between them. CDR3 sequence: CASSSEIQGYRYEQYF. The DNA for the CDR3 is TGCGCCAGCAGCTCGGAAATACAGGGATACCGATACGAGCAGTACTTC.

This clone has a count of ten or more. V usage is TRBV5-6 and J usage is TRBJ2-5; 7 nucleotides align to TRBD1. CDR1 and CDR2 (germline): SGHDT, YYEEEE. V gave up 3 bases and J gave up 4 bases; unmatched junction bases: 9. CDR3 size: 15 residues. The CDR3 DNA is TGTGCCAGCAGCTATTACAGGGGCAGGGGAGAGACCCAGTACTTC. This gives the protein CASSYYRGRGETQYF.

The rearrangement uses TRBV10-3 and TRBJ2-5, with TRBD2 matching over 13 bases. V shed 6 bases and J 3 bases; nucleotides not matched to a gene: 7. CDR3 length equals 16 residues. CDR1 and CDR2 (germline): ENHRY, SYGVKD. The CDR3 DNA reads TGTGCCATCAGGGCACCGGGACTAGCGGGAAAAGAGACCCAGTACTTC. Translation: CAIRAPGLAGKETQYF.

The chain has TRBV29-1 and TRBJ2-7; 9 bases line up with TRBD2. With V trimmed by 4 bases and J by 0 bases, 4 bases remained unmatched. Germline loops: CDR1 SQVTM, CDR2 ANQGSEA. The CDR3 is made up of 14 amino acids. The chain's CDR3 is CSVASGTNSYEQYF. CDR3 sequence (DNA): TGCAGCGTTGCTAGCGGGACTAACTCCTACGAGCAGTACTTC.

The gene calls are TRBV28 and TRBJ2-7; D remains ambiguous. V lost 5 bases, J lost 6 bases, and 11 bases lay in between. Germline-derived CDR1 and CDR2 are MDHEN and SYDVKM. The CDR3 is made up of 12 amino acids. The CDR3 nucleotides are TGTGCCAGCAGTCCAGAATGGGTCGAGCAGTACTTC. Its protein product is CASSPEWVEQYF. Looking up the rest from reference TRBV28 and TRBJ2-7 gives the full variable domain: DVKVTQSSRYLVKRTGEKVFLECVQDMDHENMFWYRQDPGLGLRLIYFSYDVKMKEKGDIPEGYSVSREKKERFSLILESASTNQTSMYLCASSPEWVEQYFGPGTRLTVT.

This chain connects TRBV29-1 to TRBJ2-7; 7 nucleotides align to TRBD2. CDR1 and CDR2 (germline): SQVTM, ANQGSEA. Germline trimming cut 6 bases from V and 4 bases from J; bases unmatched to any gene: 15. This CDR3 has 15 amino acids. The CDR3 DNA follows: TGCAGCGTCCTACTTGGCGGGAGTCGGTCTTACGAGCAGTACTTC. Translation gives CSVLLGGSRSYEQYF.

This clone appeared a few times. Here the CDR3 reads CASGPGLADSYEQYF. CDR3 in DNA: TGCGCCAGCGGACCCGGACTAGCGGACTCCTACGAGCAGTACTTC. V usage is TRBV5-1 and J usage is TRBJ2-7; 10 bases are shared with TRBD2. The CDR3 is 15 amino acids. Germline CDR1 and CDR2: SGHRS and YFSETQ. V trimming: 7 bases; J trimming: 0 bases; junction bases outside the gene matches: 7.

This clone was counted only a few times. The chain's CDR3 is CSVSPHREQETQYF. Written as DNA, the CDR3 is TGCAGCGTATCCCCCCACAGGGAACAAGAGACCCAGTACTTC. The gene calls are TRBV29-1 and TRBJ2-5; TRBD1 might be the D (6 bases). V was cut by 6 bases and J by 2 bases, with 16 bases left in between. Germline values: CDR1 SQVTM, CDR2 ANQGSEA. The CDR3 extends over 14 amino acids.